This T cell receptor (beta chain) was sequenced during a study of shared clonotypes between healthy human individuals. The overall study: Three plates were used per donor for CD4 naive, three for CD4 memory, two for CD8 naive and one for CD8 memory. The study, taken as a whole, reports: When naive CD4 clonotypes were compared across a handful of donors, 4% to 5.5% were shared.

Data came from immunoSEQ multiplex PCR; TCRdb stores just in-frame clones and leaves some out. The sample shows under 2.5 million clones, just under 95% of them seen only once. A word on this clone: Its antigen is not identified. The same CDR3 arises from other DNA sequences in this sample as well.

Trimming removed 2 bases at V and 0 bases at J, with 11 bases between. CDR1 MDHEN and CDR2 SYDVKM come from the germline V gene. The CDR3 runs to 15 residues. The rearrangement links TRBV28 to TRBJ2-7, with TRBD2 as a possible D gene (6 bases). Material: naive CD4+ T cells from PBMCs. Subset reported: CD45RA+ positively selected. The TCR comes from a man between 18 and 35 years old in good health. Some clones in this sample may be carry-over from other donors' samples. Written as DNA, the CDR3 is TGTGCCAGCAGTTTAGGGGGGAGCCGCTCCTACGAGCAGTACTTC. Translating it yields CASSLGGSRSYEQYF.